The 30 T cell receptor beta chains below come from one sample, sequenced in a study of T-cell reconstitution after alpha-beta-depleted transplantation in children. Preparation of the TCRbeta library involved a method that used unique molecular identifiers. MiXCR was run by TCRdb on the PCR reads, yielding one entry per CDR3 protein. The sample holds about 340,000 distinct CDR3 sequences; around a tenth are singletons and the top ten take around 2.3%. The material sequenced was PBMCs from the stem cell graft donor, taken from the stem cell graft. The source of these receptors is a human donor who donated a stem cell graft to a child with acute lymphoblastic leukemia.

This clonotype was counted a few times. This chain links TRBV7-2 with TRBJ1-1; D is unclear. Germline V gene data show CDR1 as SGHTA and CDR2 as FQGNSA. CDR3 length: 16 amino acids. V was shortened by 0 bases and J by 4 bases, with 15 bases between the two germline ends. The CDR3 is CASSLAAGVGGTEAFF. In DNA form, the CDR3 reads TGTGCCAGCAGCTTAGCGGCGGGAGTTGGAGGCACTGAAGCTTTCTTT. Together with reference TRBV7-2 and TRBJ1-1, the CDR3 gives the full variable domain: GAGVSQSPSNKVTEKGKDVELRCDPISGHTALYWYRQSLGQGLEFLIYFQGNSAPDKSGLPSDRFSAERTGGSVSTLTIQRTQQEDSAVYLCASSLAAGVGGTEAFFGQGTRLTVV.

The chain joins TRBV24-1 to TRBJ2-1; 7 nucleotides match TRBD1. CDR1 is KGHDR and CDR2 is SFDVKD in the germline V gene. This CDR3 region has 15 residues. V shed 2 bases, J shed 2 bases, and the junction held 2 bases outside the gene matches. DNA of the CDR3: TGTGCCACCAGTGATTCCCAGGGGGCCTACAATGAGCAGTTCTTC. Translation gives CATSDSQGAYNEQFF.

A word on this clonotype: Germline is not matched at one junction end, which may reflect a read error. This chain joins TRBV20-1 and TRBJ2-7; D possibly corresponds to TRBD2 (6 bases). The CDR3 spans 13 residues. The germline CDR1 and CDR2 sequences are DFQATT and SNEGSKA (reference sequence). CDR3 nucleotides: TGCACTGCTAGGTGGGCGGGATCCTACGAGCAGTACTTC. This gives the protein CTARWAGSYEQYF.

This clonotype was detected only a few times. This chain connects TRBV5-1 to TRBJ1-5; D gene uncertain. CDR3 length: 15 residues. The germline gives CDR1 SGHRS, CDR2 YFSETQ. V was cut by 4 bases and J by 2 bases, with 13 bases left in between. CDR3 DNA sequence: TGCGCCAGCAGCCCCACGTCCGGGGGCAATCAGCCCCAGCATTTT. Protein sequence: CASSPTSGGNQPQHF.

This clonotype has just a few counts. The genes are TRBV27 and TRBJ2-7; either TRBD1 or TRBD2 may fit D (5 bases each). The germline CDR1 and CDR2 sequences are MNHEY and SMNVEV (reference sequence). Trimming pared 0 bases from V and 1 base from J, leaving 16 bases between. This CDR3 is built from 17 residues. The CDR3 DNA sequence: TGTGCCAGCAGTTTATCCGGGGCAGGGCCCCCTTCCTACGAGCAGTACTTC. Translated, it gives CASSLSGAGPPSYEQYF.

This clonotype has a count of ten or more. A junction boundary mismatches the germline segment, possibly from a read error. V and J are TRBV29-1 and TRBJ2-1, with unresolved D. From germline, CDR1 is SQVTM and CDR2 ANQGSEA. This CDR3 comprises 15 residues. This chain's CDR3 is CSVEDQELPYNEQFF. The CDR3 region has the DNA TGCAGCGTTGAAGATCAGGAACTTCCCTACAATGAACAGTTCTTC.

This clonotype was seen a few times. The CDR3 DNA is TGCGCCAGCAGCTTCCTAGCAGGCACCGGGGAGCTGTTTTTT. Amino acids: CASSFLAGTGELFF. V and J are TRBV5-1 and TRBJ2-2; possible D gene TRBD2, 5 bases. The CDR3 extends over 14 amino acids. The germline CDR1 and CDR2 sequences are SGHRS and YFSETQ. Deletions cut 2 bases from V and 4 bases from J, with 9 bases between.

The chain is built from TRBV7-9 and TRBJ1-1; 7 nucleotides line up with TRBD1. After removal of 4 bases from V and 3 bases from J, the junction contained 2 bases not matched to a gene. The CDR3 contains 13 residues. The germline CDR1 and CDR2 sequences are SEHNR and FQNEAQ (reference sequence). The CDR3 DNA reads as TGTGCCAGCAGCTCAGGGGGGGACACTGAAGCTTTCTTT. As protein: CASSSGGDTEAFF. The complete variable domain, with remaining parts taken from reference TRBV7-9 and TRBJ1-1, reads DTGVSQNPRHKITKRGQNVTFRCDPISEHNRLYWYRQTLGQGPEFLTYFQNEAQLEKSRLLSDRFSAERPKGSFSTLEIQRTEQGDSAMYLCASSSGGDTEAFFGQGTRLTVV.

This clonotype was seen repeatedly, ten times or more. The chain links TRBV6-2 or TRBV6-3 to TRBJ2-5; 11 bases are shared with TRBD1. V lost 1 base and J lost 5; bases outside the gene matches: 6. The CDR3 length is 16 residues. Germline V gene sequence: CDR1 MNHEY, CDR2 SVGEGT. CDR3 in DNA: TGTGCCAGCAGTTACTTTGGACAGGGGGCCGGCGAGACCCAGTACTTC. This codes for CASSYFGQGAGETQYF.

This clonotype has a count of ten or more. This chain links TRBV7-9 with TRBJ2-7, with D tentatively TRBD1 (7 bases). The CDR3 is made up of 15 amino acids. Trimming removed 1 base from V and 0 bases from J, with 10 bases in between. Looked up from germline, CDR1 is SEHNR and CDR2 is FQNEAQ (reference sequence). CDR3 coding DNA: TGTGCCAGCAGCTTAGATCAGGGGGGCTCCTACGAGCAGTACTTC. It encodes CASSLDQGGSYEQYF.

This clonotype came up a few times. The chain couples TRBV24-1 to TRBJ2-5; the match to TRBD2 covers 7 bases. This CDR3 spans 17 amino acids. V was clipped by 3 bases and J by 6 bases; unmatched bases: 15. From germline, CDR1 is KGHDR and CDR2 SFDVKD. CDR3 protein: CATSDPQTSPRGKTQYF. The DNA for the CDR3 is TGTGCCACCAGTGATCCCCAGACTAGCCCTCGTGGGAAGACCCAGTACTTC.

This clonotype was seen repeatedly, ten times or more. The rearrangement links TRBV7-6 to TRBJ1-2; D not resolved. V was trimmed by 1 base and J by 0 bases, leaving 9 bases between them. This CDR3 is 15 amino acids long. The germline V gene encodes CDR1 SGHVS and CDR2 FNYEAQ. The DNA for the CDR3 is TGTGCCAGCAGCTTAGGTGGTCTTTCTAACTATGGCTACACCTTC. Its translation is CASSLGGLSNYGYTF. Combining the CDR3 with reference TRBV7-6 and TRBJ1-2 gives the whole variable domain GAGVSQSPRYKVTKRGQDVALRCDPISGHVSLYWYRQALGQGPEFLTYFNYEAQQDKSGLPNDRFSAERPEGSISTLTIQRTEQRDSAMYRCASSLGGLSNYGYTFGSGTRLTVV.

This clonotype occurred many times. V and J are TRBV12-3 or TRBV12-4 and TRBJ2-5; tentatively, D is TRBD2 (5 bases). The V end lost 5 bases, the J end lost 0 bases, and 7 bases lay between the germline ends. The CDR3 runs to 13 residues. The CDR3 here is CASSEDYQETQYF. The CDR3, as DNA: TGTGCCAGCAGTGAGGACTACCAAGAGACCCAGTACTTC.

As to this clonotype: An end of the junction differs from the germline gene, which may be a read error. The J gene is TRBJ2-3, the V gene TRBV28; tentatively, D is TRBD2 (5 bases). Per germline, CDR1 MDHEN and CDR2 SYDVKM. This CDR3 region has 16 residues. The CDR3 region is CASSFVESGSTDAQYF. The CDR3 nucleotides read TGTGCCAGCAGTTTTGTAGAGAGCGGTAGCACAGATGCGCAGTATTTT.

This clonotype occurred a few times. As DNA, the CDR3 is TGTGCCAGCAGCCCTGGACAGGGACGCGGCTACACCTTC. It specifies CASSPGQGRGYTF. V usage is TRBV7-2 and J usage is TRBJ1-2; 8 positions match TRBD1. Germline V CDR1 and CDR2: SGHTA, FQGNSA. Trimming removed 5 bases from V and 8 bases from J; junction bases left unmatched: 7. CDR3 length: 13 residues.

V usage is TRBV3-1 and J usage is TRBJ2-1, with D maybe TRBD1 (5 bases). The V and J ends lost 1 base and 5 bases respectively, with 15 bases between them. The CDR3 has 16 amino acids. Looked up from germline, CDR1 is LGHDT and CDR2 is YNNKEL (reference sequence). The CDR3 nucleotides read TGTGCCAGCAGCCAAGTCCCAGGGATCCGCGACAATGAGCAGTTCTTC. It codes for CASSQVPGIRDNEQFF.

For the CDR3, the DNA is TGCAGTGCTAGGGGATCTAGTGTCAACACAGATACGCAGTATTTT. As protein: CSARGSSVNTDTQYF. The genes are TRBV20-1 and TRBJ2-3; D unclear. Trimming removed 3 bases at V and 2 bases at J, with 15 bases between. The germline V gene has CDR1 DFQATT and CDR2 SNEGSKA (reference sequence). The CDR3 sequence is 15 residues long.

A few counts support this clonotype. The rearrangement uses TRBV5-1 and TRBJ2-1; D ambiguous. Germline CDR1 and CDR2: SGHRS and YFSETQ. CDR3 length: 15 residues. Trimming stripped 0 bases from V and 8 bases from J, with 15 bases between. CDR3 coding DNA: TGCGCCAGCAGCTTGGCAGCTAGAGCCTGGGATGAGCAGTTCTTC. Its protein is CASSLAARAWDEQFF.

V usage is TRBV5-1 and J usage is TRBJ2-7; TRBD2 matches 7 bases. CDR1 SGHRS and CDR2 YFSETQ come from the germline V gene. The V gene end was trimmed by 4 bases and the J gene end by 4 bases; junction bases not matched to a gene: 14. The CDR3 consists of 16 residues. CDR3 residues: CASSVNPLAGPYEQYF. The CDR3 region has the DNA TGCGCCAGCAGCGTCAACCCGTTAGCGGGCCCTTACGAGCAGTACTTC.

This clonotype has just a few counts. The chain carries TRBV5-1 and TRBJ2-7, with TRBD2 identical over 15 bases. CDR3 length: 15 amino acids. The germline gives CDR1 SGHRS, CDR2 YFSETQ. With 4 bases clipped from V and 4 bases from J, the junction kept 3 bases outside the gene matches. In DNA form, the CDR3 reads TGCGCCAGCAGCGTCGGGACTAGCGGGAGGTACGAGCAGTACTTC. It is translated as CASSVGTSGRYEQYF. Complete variable domain (other parts from reference TRBV5-1 and TRBJ2-7): KAGVTQTPRYLIKTRGQQVTLSCSPISGHRSVSWYQQTPGQGLQFLFEYFSETQRNKGNFPGRFSGRQFSNSRSEMNVSTLELGDSALYLCASSVGTSGRYEQYFGPGTRLTVT.

This clonotype was seen a handful of times. V usage is TRBV29-1 and J usage is TRBJ2-3, with D tentatively TRBD1 (5 bases). The CDR3 contains 14 residues. In germline, CDR1 is SQVTM, CDR2 ANQGSEA. V shed 3 bases and J shed 0 bases, with 10 bases lying between them. CDR3 nucleotides: TGCAGCGTTGATGCAGGGCCTAGCACAGATACGCAGTATTTT. Encoded protein: CSVDAGPSTDTQYF.

The rearrangement uses TRBV6-6 and TRBJ2-7; weak D call: TRBD2 (6 bases). The germline V and J ends were trimmed by 6 bases and 5 bases, with 11 bases remaining between them. Looked up from germline, CDR1 is MNHNY and CDR2 is SVGAGI (reference sequence). The CDR3 has 12 residues. The CDR3 DNA reads TGTGCCAGCAGCGGTGGAGGGGACGAGCAGTACTTC. This encodes CASSGGGDEQYF.

The chain recombines TRBV29-1 with TRBJ1-2; D is undetermined. From germline, CDR1 is SQVTM and CDR2 ANQGSEA. The CDR3 is 13 amino acids. Trimming pared 7 bases from V and 0 bases from J, leaving 12 bases between. The chain's CDR3 is CSANGPANYGYTF. CDR3 DNA sequence: TGCAGCGCCAACGGACCGGCTAACTATGGCTACACCTTC. Complete variable domain (other parts from reference TRBV29-1 and TRBJ1-2): SAVISQKPSRDICQRGTSLTIQCQVDSQVTMMFWYRQQPGQSLTLIATANQGSEATYESGFVIDKFPISRPNLTFSTLTVSNMSPEDSSIYLCSANGPANYGYTFGSGTRLTVV.

This clonotype was counted between two and nine times. This rearrangement joins TRBV12-3 or TRBV12-4 to TRBJ2-1; 10 nucleotides align to TRBD2. This CDR3 is 15 amino acids long. The V segment lost 8 bases and the J segment 3 bases; nucleotides outside the gene matches: 7. The CDR3, as DNA: TGTGCCAGCGGAATAGGGACTAGCGTCTACAATGAGCAGTTCTTC. Translated, it gives CASGIGTSVYNEQFF.

This clonotype was counted between two and nine times. The CDR3 DNA reads as TGTGCCAGCAGCCAAGATCAAGTGGCGGGAGATGATACGCAGTATTTT. Translation: CASSQDQVAGDDTQYF. The chain combines TRBV14 with TRBJ2-3; 7 bases are shared with TRBD2. Germline V gene data show CDR1 as SGHDN and CDR2 as FVKESK. V lost 0 bases to trimming and J lost 6 bases; unmatched junction nucleotides: 9. There are 16 residues in the CDR3.

This clonotype was detected many times. The CDR3 region is CASSFGANTGELFF. The CDR3 region has the DNA TGTGCCAGCAGTTTTGGGGCGAACACCGGGGAGCTGTTTTTT. V is TRBV28 and J is TRBJ2-2; D is uncertain. Trimming stripped 3 bases from V and 0 bases from J, with 5 bases between. CDR3 size: 14 residues. The germline gives CDR1 MDHEN, CDR2 SYDVKM.

This rearrangement joins TRBV19 to TRBJ2-1; D uncertain. Trimming stripped 5 bases from V and 0 bases from J, with 11 bases between. The CDR3 sequence is 15 residues long. Germline CDR1 reads LNHDA; CDR2 reads SQIVND (reference sequence). The DNA of the CDR3 is TGTGCCAGTAGTGTTGACGTAAGCTCCTACAATGAGCAGTTCTTC. Its translation: CASSVDVSSYNEQFF. The full variable domain, in which reference TRBV19 and TRBJ2-1 provide the parts outside the CDR3, is DGGITQSPKYLFRKEGQNVTLSCEQNLNHDAMYWYRQDPGQGLRLIYYSQIVNDFQKGDIAEGYSVSREKKESFPLTVTSAQKNPTAFYLCASSVDVSSYNEQFFGPGTRLTVL.

The chain uses TRBV14 and TRBJ2-1; D uncertain. Germline V gives CDR1 SGHDN, CDR2 FVKESK. The V end was cut by 0 bases, the J end by 4 bases, with 7 bases between. The CDR3 is 14 residues long. Here the CDR3 DNA reads TGTGCCAGCAGCCAAGATGAACTGTACAATGAGCAGTTCTTC. Its translation is CASSQDELYNEQFF.

In this sample, this clonotype turned up many times. The chain has TRBV7-2 and TRBJ2-1; 11 bases are shared with TRBD1. Germline V gene lookup returns CDR1 SGHTA and CDR2 FQGNSA. The CDR3 spans 16 residues. Trimming removed 4 bases from V and 4 bases from J; junction bases left unmatched: 6. This chain's CDR3 is CASSSGDRGIYNEQFF. CDR3 nucleotides: TGTGCCAGCAGCTCTGGGGACAGGGGGATTTACAATGAGCAGTTCTTC. Supplemented by reference TRBV7-2 and TRBJ2-1, the full variable domain reads GAGVSQSPSNKVTEKGKDVELRCDPISGHTALYWYRQSLGQGLEFLIYFQGNSAPDKSGLPSDRFSAERTGGSVSTLTIQRTQQEDSAVYLCASSSGDRGIYNEQFFGPGTRLTVL.

This clonotype occurred many times. The V gene is TRBV10-3, the J gene TRBJ2-1; D is unresolved. The CDR3 spans 14 residues. Germline V gene sequence: CDR1 ENHRY, CDR2 SYGVKD. V was clipped by 6 bases and J by 4 bases, with 13 bases between them. The CDR3 reads CAIRPDPTYNEQFF. In DNA form, the CDR3 reads TGTGCCATCAGGCCAGACCCCACATACAATGAGCAGTTCTTC.